The TCR beta chain under discussion was sequenced for a study of early T cells in non-severe SARS-CoV-2 infection. Study-level results: VDJdb matching, biased toward anti-spike CD8 responses, missed private and CD4 specificities.

Researchers tagged individual cDNA molecules with unique molecular identifiers. A single record per CDR3 protein comes from TCRdb applying MiXCR to the 5' RACE reads. The sample has tens of thousands of distinct CDR3 sequences, roughly 7.8% seen once. The length of the CDR3 is 16 residues. Trimming left V 0 bases short and J 1 base short, with 13 bases between. Germline CDR1 SGHRS, CDR2 YFSETQ. This clonotype was detected a few times. Its antigen is currently unknown. The receptor was isolated from an adult who was a healthcare worker with PCR-confirmed SARS-CoV-2 infection or an uninfected control (not recorded which). The starting material was whole blood, obtained at baseline. The J gene is TRBJ1-1, the V gene TRBV5-1, with no clear D. The chain's CDR3 is CASSLGMSSANTEAFF. For the CDR3, the DNA is TGCGCCAGCAGCTTGGGTATGAGTTCGGCGAACACTGAAGCTTTCTTT.